This T cell receptor (beta chain) was profiled in a study of identical twins. Findings of the study overall: Models came in too low on out-of-frame TCR alpha sharing in monozygotic twins. Insertions were reduced in abundant cord blood beta clonotypes but not in memory repertoires.

From the 5' RACE reads, TCRdb called clonotypes with MiXCR, one entry per CDR3 protein. The repertoire has roughly 540,000 distinct CDR3 sequences, less than 25% of them found once; the top ten carry roughly 0.9%. A note on this clonotype: Its antigen is currently unknown.

This sample was shared with a second study, whose subject was T cells expressing NK-cell markers. That source reports: HCMV serostatus: seven of eight sequenced donors positive, one negative. A handful of donors likewise had their CD3+CD56-NKG2C+ fraction led by these clonotypes.

The specimen sequenced was CD4+ T cells sorted from blood. The TCR sequence derives from a woman under 30 in good health.

The chain's CDR3 is CASSFVAGNTDTQYF. The CDR3 region has the DNA TGTGCCAGCAGCTTTGTAGCGGGTAACACAGATACGCAGTATTTT. V is TRBV5-5 and J is TRBJ2-3, with TRBD2 matching 7 bases. Losses at the gene ends were 2 bases for V and 2 bases for J; bases not matched to a gene: 5. The germline gives CDR1 SGHKS, CDR2 YYEKEE (reference sequence). The CDR3 extends over 15 amino acids.